This T cell receptor beta chain is drawn from a study of cytomegalovirus exposure and HLA in healthy donors. The germline V gene has CDR1 MGHRA and CDR2 YSYEKL. The CDR3 runs 14 residues. V lost 4 bases, J lost 5 bases, and 12 bases lay in between. The protocol was immunoSEQ multiplex PCR, while the TCRdb copy is restricted to in-frame clones and leaves out a portion. The table has some 180,000 clones, roughly nine tenths seen once; the top ten hold roughly 6.6%. The genes are TRBV4-1 and TRBJ1-5; D perhaps matches TRBD1 (6 bases). What was sequenced was PBMCs. The sequence was collected from a man under 40 in good health and CMV-seropositive. CDR3 sequence: CASSLAPGDQPQHF. The CDR3 nucleotides are TGCGCCAGCAGCCTCGCCCCAGGGGATCAGCCCCAGCATTTT.